This entry describes one T cell receptor beta chain. No antigen is known for it. This CDR3 spans 16 amino acids. V was pared by 6 bases and J by 3 bases, with 5 bases of the junction left unmatched. CDR1 and CDR2 from the germline V gene are MNHEY and SVGEGT. The sample comes from a study of T cell repertoires in cytomegalovirus infection. Turning to the study itself: Public TCR beta signatures indicated both CMV infection and matching HLA type.

Study-wide findings and caveats: CMV-specific TCR beta clonotypes restricted by HLA-C dominated the ex vivo response. CMV carriers with the relevant HLA were identified by cumulative public TCR beta family frequency.

A single record per CDR3 protein comes from TCRdb applying MiXCR to the reads. The sample carries 200,000 or so distinct CDR3 sequences, over 25% recorded once. The source material was PBMCs. This sequence was found in a human donor in good health (CMV status not recorded). Some clones in this sample may be carry-over from other donors' samples. V is TRBV6-2 or TRBV6-3 and J is TRBJ2-1; 13 bases are a match to TRBD2. The CDR3 protein is CASSRTSGGLYNEQFF. The CDR3 nucleotides read TGTGCCAGCAGCAGGACTAGCGGGGGCCTCTACAATGAGCAGTTCTTC.